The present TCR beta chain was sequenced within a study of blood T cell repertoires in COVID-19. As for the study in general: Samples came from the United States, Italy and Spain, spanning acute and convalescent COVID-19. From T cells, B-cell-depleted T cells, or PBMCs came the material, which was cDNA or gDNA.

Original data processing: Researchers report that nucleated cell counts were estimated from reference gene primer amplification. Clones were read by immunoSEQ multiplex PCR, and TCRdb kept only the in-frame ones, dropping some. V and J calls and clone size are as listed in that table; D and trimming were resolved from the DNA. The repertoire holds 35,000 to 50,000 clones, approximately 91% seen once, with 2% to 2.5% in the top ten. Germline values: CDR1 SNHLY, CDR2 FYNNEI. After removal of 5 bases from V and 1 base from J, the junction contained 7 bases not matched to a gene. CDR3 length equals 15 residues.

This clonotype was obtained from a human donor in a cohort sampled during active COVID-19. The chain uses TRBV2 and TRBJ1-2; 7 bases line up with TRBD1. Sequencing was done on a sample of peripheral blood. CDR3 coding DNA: TGTGCCAGCAGTCCTTTCGGGACAGATAACTATGGCTACACCTTC. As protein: CASSPFGTDNYGYTF.